The 27 T cell receptor beta chains below come from one sample, sequenced in a study of T cells in Graves' hyperthyroidism and ophthalmopathy. It was RNA transcripts that yielded the amplified TCR beta CDR3 regions. The primer set for the first-round RT-PCR of the TCR CDR3 was HTBI. Via MiXCR, TCRdb re-called the multiplex PCR reads, giving one row per CDR3 protein. The sample yields about 290,000 distinct CDR3 sequences, approximately 18% seen once. Sample: blood. The receptor source for this set is a man between 45 and 60 years old with Graves' ophthalmopathy.

This chain uses TRBV7-2 with TRBJ2-5, with 11 bases lining up with TRBD2. The junction had 7 bases not matched to a gene; V was cut back by 3 bases and J by 4 bases. The CDR3 contains 16 residues. Germline V gene sequence: CDR1 SGHTA, CDR2 FQGNSA. CDR3 nucleotides: TGTGCCAGCAGCTTTTTGACTAGCGGGATTGTAGAGACCCAGTACTTC. Its protein product is CASSFLTSGIVETQYF.

Only a few counts were recorded for this clonotype. V is TRBV7-2 and J is TRBJ1-3, with TRBD1 identical over 8 bases. The CDR3 length is 14 residues. With V trimmed by 3 bases and J by 3 bases, 1 base remained unmatched. Germline V gene data show CDR1 as SGHTA and CDR2 as FQGNSA. The CDR3 sequence: CASSFGQGGNTIYF. The CDR3 coding sequence is TGTGCCAGCAGCTTTGGACAGGGTGGAAACACCATATATTTT.

The table lists this clonotype with many counts. The rearrangement uses TRBV3-1 and TRBJ2-1; 10 bases fit TRBD2. Germline trimming cut 1 base from V and 3 bases from J; bases unmatched to any gene: 6. The CDR3 spans 17 residues. Germline V gives CDR1 LGHDT, CDR2 YNNKEL (reference sequence). DNA for the CDR3: TGTGCCAGCAGCCAAGGCCGAACTAGCGGGAACTACAATGAGCAGTTCTTC. This translates into CASSQGRTSGNYNEQFF.

As for this clonotype: A read error may be the cause here, since a much bigger clone is one base away. The chain recombines TRBV27 with TRBJ2-7; TRBD2 agrees at 7 bases. The CDR3 sequence is 14 residues long. The germline CDR1 and CDR2 sequences are MNHEY and SMNVEV (reference sequence). The junction had 7 bases not matched to a gene; V was cut back by 7 bases and J by 1 base. The CDR3 reads CASMASGDSYEQYF. CDR3 nucleotides: TGTGCCAGCATGGCTAGCGGAGATTCCTACGAGCAGTACTTC.

Only a few counts were recorded for this clonotype. Germline is not matched at one junction end, which may reflect a read error. The chain couples TRBV11-1 to TRBJ2-7; 11 nucleotides match TRBD1. CDR1 SGHAT and CDR2 FQDESV come from the germline V gene (reference sequence). The CDR3 is made up of 15 amino acids. CDR3 in DNA: TGTGCCAGCAGCCCGCGGGACAGGGGGACCTACGCGCAGTACTTC. Amino acids: CASSPRDRGTYAQYF.

The sample holds many counts of this clonotype. The chain employs TRBV2 and TRBJ2-2; either TRBD1 or TRBD2 may fit D (6 bases each). CDR1 and CDR2 from the germline V gene are SNHLY and FYNNEI. V lost 6 bases, J lost 2 bases, and 16 bases lay in between. This CDR3 comprises 16 residues. The CDR3 coding sequence is TGTGCCAGCAGGAAGGTCCGGGGGCCTAACACCGGGGAGCTGTTTTTT. Residues: CASRKVRGPNTGELFF.

This clonotype showed up many times. The rearrangement joins TRBV11-2 to TRBJ2-7; no clear D. CDR1 SGHAT and CDR2 FQNNGV come from the germline V gene. The CDR3 sequence is 12 residues long. Trimming cost V 1 base and J 5 bases, with 6 bases left between them. This chain's CDR3 is CASSLAVDEQYF. The CDR3, as DNA: TGTGCCAGCAGCTTAGCGGTAGACGAGCAGTACTTC.

This clonotype has at least ten counts. The chain recombines TRBV3-1 with TRBJ2-3, with D hard to call. The V end was cut by 1 base, the J end by 5 bases, with 7 bases between. CDR1 LGHDT and CDR2 YNNKEL come from the germline V gene (reference sequence). The CDR3 is made up of 13 amino acids. The CDR3 nucleotides read TGTGCCAGCAGCCAAGGGTGGGGAGATACGCAGTATTTT. Translating gives CASSQGWGDTQYF.

This rearrangement joins TRBV6-1 to TRBJ2-6; 12 bases fit TRBD1. From germline, CDR1 is MNHNS and CDR2 SASEGT. V dropped 8 bases and J dropped 0; count of bases not matched to a gene: 5. CDR3 length: 17 amino acids. In DNA, the CDR3 is TGTGCCAGCGTCCGGGACAGGGGGCCCTCTGGGGCCAACGTCCTGACTTTC. Residues: CASVRDRGPSGANVLTF.

This clonotype was recorded at least ten times. The CDR3 bases are TGTGCCAGCAGTGACCCGAGCACAGATACGCAGTATTTT. This codes for CASSDPSTDTQYF. The rearrangement joins TRBV28 to TRBJ2-3; D unclear. The V end lost 5 bases, the J end lost 0 bases, and 6 bases lay between the germline ends. This CDR3 is built from 13 residues. Looked up from germline, CDR1 is MDHEN and CDR2 is SYDVKM.

The V gene is TRBV5-4, the J gene TRBJ1-1, with 7 bases that match TRBD1. Trimming took 0 bases from V and 4 from J; bases not matched to a gene: 6. Germline CDR1 reads SGHNT; CDR2 reads YYREEE (reference sequence). This CDR3 comprises 15 residues. CDR3 protein: CASSLAVTGSTEAFF. The CDR3 bases are TGTGCCAGCAGCTTGGCCGTGACAGGGAGCACTGAAGCTTTCTTT.

This chain connects TRBV20-1 to TRBJ1-2; D unclear. CDR3 length: 12 residues. Germline CDR1 and CDR2: DFQATT and SNEGSKA (reference sequence). Trimming took off 1 base at V and 5 bases at J, with 8 bases between the two ends. The CDR3 here is CSARGSSYGYTF. The CDR3 region has the DNA TGCAGTGCTAGAGGAAGCAGTTATGGCTACACCTTC.

The sample holds many counts of this clonotype. The rearrangement uses TRBV11-2 and TRBJ2-5; 11 nucleotides match TRBD1. CDR1 and CDR2 from the germline V gene are SGHAT and FQNNGV. V was clipped by 1 base and J by 4 bases; unmatched bases: 5. The CDR3 totals 16 residues. CDR3 in amino acids: CASSLGGQGAGETQYF. CDR3 coding DNA: TGTGCCAGCAGCTTAGGCGGACAGGGGGCAGGAGAGACCCAGTACTTC. Combining the CDR3 with reference TRBV11-2 and TRBJ2-5 gives the whole variable domain EAGVAQSPRYKIIEKRQSVAFWCNPISGHATLYWYQQILGQGPKLLIQFQNNGVVDDSQLPKDRFSAERLKGVDSTLKIQPAKLEDSAVYLCASSLGGQGAGETQYFGPGTRLLVL.

This clonotype was detected ten times or more. The V call is TRBV11-2, the J call TRBJ2-7; D uncertain. CDR3 size: 15 residues. The germline CDR1 and CDR2 sequences are SGHAT and FQNNGV. With 1 base removed from V and 1 base from J, the gap between germline ends came to 11 bases. This CDR3 is CASSLAQRESYEQYF. The CDR3 DNA is TGTGCCAGCAGCTTAGCGCAGCGCGAATCCTACGAGCAGTACTTC.

This clonotype was counted at least ten times. V gene TRBV11-2 combines with J gene TRBJ1-2, with 12 positions matching TRBD1. V was pared by 3 bases and J by 6 bases, with 5 bases of the junction left unmatched. There are 15 residues in the CDR3. Germline V CDR1 and CDR2: SGHAT, FQNNGV. In nucleotides, the CDR3 is TGTGCCAGCAGCTTCGGGACAGGGGGCCGGCATGGCTACACCTTC. As protein: CASSFGTGGRHGYTF.

This clonotype appeared many times. This chain joins TRBV2 and TRBJ2-1; TRBD2 aligns across 7 bases. Looked up from germline, CDR1 is SNHLY and CDR2 is FYNNEI. The CDR3 covers 15 residues. The ends lost 10 bases at V and 6 bases at J; junction bases unmatched: 15. Written as DNA, the CDR3 is TGTGCCAACTGGATCCTTAGCGGGTCGAGCAATGAGCAGTTCTTC. Residues: CANWILSGSSNEQFF.

The chain combines TRBV12-3 or TRBV12-4 with TRBJ2-3, with a weak D call TRBD2 (6 bases). Trimming removed 6 bases from V and 6 bases from J, with 13 bases in between. The CDR3 totals 13 residues. The CDR3, as DNA: TGTGCCAGCAGGGGGGGAGTTGGGGATACGCAGTATTTT. Its protein product is CASRGGVGDTQYF.

The rearrangement uses TRBV6-1 and TRBJ2-1; 16 bases are a match to TRBD2. CDR1 is MNHNS, CDR2 SASEGT, per germline. This CDR3 spans 13 amino acids. With V trimmed by 8 bases and J by 12 bases, 4 bases remained unmatched. CDR3 region: CASGTSGRVGQFF. CDR3 DNA sequence: TGTGCCAGCGGGACTAGCGGGAGGGTAGGGCAGTTCTTC.

There are a few counts of this clonotype. The genes are TRBV19 and TRBJ1-5; D is possibly TRBD1 (6 bases). Germline V gene data show CDR1 as LNHDA and CDR2 as SQIVND (reference sequence). This CDR3 has 17 amino acids. Trimming pared 7 bases from V and 1 base from J, leaving 20 bases between. The chain's CDR3 is CASNIGAGALSNQPQHF. The CDR3 nucleotides read TGTGCCAGTAATATTGGGGCGGGGGCGTTGAGCAATCAGCCCCAGCATTTT.

This clonotype was seen a handful of times. This may be a read error, as it is one base from a much larger clone. CDR3 region: CASISGGRTDTQYF. The CDR3 nucleotides are TGTGCCAGCATATCTGGCGGGAGAACAGATACGCAGTATTTT. The chain joins TRBV2 to TRBJ2-3; 7 bases line up with TRBD2. Germline lookup yields CDR1 SNHLY and CDR2 FYNNEI. This CDR3 comprises 14 residues. J gave up 3 bases and V 7 bases, and 7 bases lay outside the gene matches.

Many counts were recorded for this clonotype. J is TRBJ2-2 and V is TRBV30; 7 nucleotides align to TRBD2. Germline-derived CDR1 and CDR2 are GTSNPN and SVGIG (reference sequence). J lost 4 bases, V lost 5 bases, and 7 bases had no gene match. The CDR3 runs to 14 residues. Here the CDR3 DNA reads TGTGCCTGGTCAACGGGAGGACCCACCGGGGAGCTGTTTTTT. Translating it yields CAWSTGGPTGELFF. Drawing the rest from reference TRBV30 and TRBJ2-2, the complete variable domain is SQTIHQWPATLVQPVGSPLSLECTVEGTSNPNLYWYRQAAGRGLQLLFYSVGIGQISSEVPQNLSASRPQDRQFILSSKKLLLSDSGFYLCAWSTGGPTGELFFGEGSRLTVL.

The genes are TRBV6-2 or TRBV6-3 and TRBJ2-7, with TRBD1 matching over 10 bases. The CDR3 loop spans 13 amino acids. CDR1 and CDR2 from the germline V gene are MNHEY and SVGEGT. After removal of 11 bases from V and 3 bases from J, the junction contained 7 bases not matched to a gene. The CDR3 here is CAGTGQGSYEQYF. The CDR3 DNA reads TGTGCCGGGACGGGACAGGGGAGCTACGAGCAGTACTTC.

This clonotype was seen a handful of times. A much more abundant neighbour one base away suggests this may be a read error. The chain links TRBV7-8 to TRBJ1-1; 10 bases are shared with TRBD1. Germline V gives CDR1 SGHVS, CDR2 FQNEAQ. The CDR3 is made up of 19 amino acids. This chain's CDR3 is CASSLAFRDRGNEGTEDFF. CDR3 coding DNA: TGTGCCAGCAGCTTAGCGTTTAGGGACAGGGGTAACGAAGGCACTGAAGATTTCTTT.

In this sample, this clonotype turned up a few times. The CDR3 loop is CASSRGGGTDRSRKTQYF. CDR3 bases: TGCGCCAGCAGCCGGGGCGGGGGAACGGACAGATCTCGAAAGACCCAGTACTTC. This chain connects TRBV5-1 to TRBJ2-5, with D possibly being TRBD2 (7 bases). CDR1 SGHRS and CDR2 YFSETQ come from the germline V gene. The CDR3 consists of 18 residues. The germline V and J ends were trimmed by 4 bases and 6 bases, with 28 bases remaining between them.

The CDR3 sequence is CASSLALLGEQYF. CDR3 sequence (DNA): TGTGCCAGCAGCTTAGCACTGCTTGGGGAGCAGTACTTC. The chain couples TRBV7-9 to TRBJ2-7; D not certain. The germline V gene encodes CDR1 SEHNR and CDR2 FQNEAQ (reference sequence). Trimming removed 0 bases at V and 7 bases at J, with 10 bases between. The CDR3 spans 13 residues.

The chain uses TRBV28 and TRBJ2-1; TRBD2 aligns across 13 bases. CDR1 and CDR2 (germline): MDHEN, SYDVKM. The junction had 10 bases not matched to a gene; V was cut back by 3 bases and J by 8 bases. This CDR3 is 17 amino acids long. The CDR3 here is CASSLGFGTSGMYEQFF. The CDR3 coding sequence is TGTGCCAGCAGTTTGGGATTTGGGACTAGCGGGATGTATGAGCAGTTCTTC.

This clonotype was detected many times. This sequence joins TRBV30 and TRBJ1-1; no clear D. Per the germline V gene, CDR1 is GTSNPN and CDR2 is SVGIG (reference sequence). The CDR3 is 13 residues long. Trimming left V 2 bases short and J 1 base short, with 8 bases between. The CDR3 DNA reads TGTGCCTGGAGTACCACAGCGAACACTGAAGCTTTCTTT. Translation gives CAWSTTANTEAFF.